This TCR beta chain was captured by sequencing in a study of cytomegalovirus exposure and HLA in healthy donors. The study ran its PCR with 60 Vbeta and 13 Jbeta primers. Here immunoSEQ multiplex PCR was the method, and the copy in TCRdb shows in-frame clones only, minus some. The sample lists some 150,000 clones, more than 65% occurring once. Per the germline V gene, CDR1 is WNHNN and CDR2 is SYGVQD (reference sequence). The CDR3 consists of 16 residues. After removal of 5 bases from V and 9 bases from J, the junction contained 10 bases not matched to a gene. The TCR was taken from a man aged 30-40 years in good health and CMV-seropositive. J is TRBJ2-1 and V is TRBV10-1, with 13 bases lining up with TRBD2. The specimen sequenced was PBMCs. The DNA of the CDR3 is TGCGCCAGCAGTACTAGCGGGGGGGCCGGATTTGGTGAGCAGTTCTTC. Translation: CASSTSGGAGFGEQFF.